Following are 10 T cell receptor beta chains from one sample sequenced in a study of T cell responses to AZD1222 COVID-19 vaccine. Libraries were prepared by immunoSEQ multiplex PCR; TCRdb keeps only in-frame clonotypes and omits some of them. Of 100,000 or so clones listed, about 88% were seen once; the top ten hold 10% to 15%. The specimen was peripheral blood, collected on day 0 of AZD1222 vaccination. The source of these receptors is an adult in good health.

The J gene is TRBJ1-1, the V gene TRBV28; a possible D gene is TRBD1 (6 bases). CDR3 length: 16 residues. V was cut by 9 bases and J by 3 bases, with 23 bases left in between. The V gene's germline CDR1 is MDHEN and CDR2 SYDVKM. CDR3 coding DNA: TGTGCCAGGACAATAGGGGGGGGGCGCAGAGACACTGAAGCTTTCTTT. Translating gives CARTIGGGRRDTEAFF.

This clone was recorded a few times. The gene calls are TRBV6-1 and TRBJ2-7; tentatively, D is TRBD1 or TRBD2 (5 bases each). The germline V gene encodes CDR1 MNHNS and CDR2 SASEGT. Trimming took 5 bases from V and 5 from J, leaving 19 bases between them. The CDR3 is 15 residues long. The CDR3 DNA sequence: TGTGCCAGCAGTCCCCGGGACGGCCTGTTTAACGAGCAGTACTTC. Encoded protein: CASSPRDGLFNEQYF.

The gene calls are TRBV4-3 and TRBJ1-1, with 10 bases matching TRBD1. CDR1 and CDR2 (germline): LGHNA, YSLEER. After removal of 3 bases from V and 5 bases from J, the junction contained 3 bases not matched to a gene. The CDR3 is 14 amino acids. The CDR3 loop reads CASSQDRGRTEAFF. In nucleotides, the CDR3 is TGCGCCAGCAGCCAGGACAGGGGGAGGACTGAAGCTTTCTTT.

The chain joins TRBV6-5 to TRBJ1-2; TRBD1 agrees at 7 bases. CDR3 length equals 15 residues. The trim removed 7 bases at V and 4 bases at J, leaving 12 bases unmatched. Per the germline V gene, CDR1 is MNHEY and CDR2 is SVGAGI. Written as DNA, the CDR3 is TGTGCCAGCAAAAAAACAGGGGACAACTCCTATGGCTACACCTTC. Its protein is CASKKTGDNSYGYTF.

CDR3 sequence (DNA): TGTGCCAGCAGCTTCCGTAGCGGGGGGCGGACAGATACGCAGTATTTT. Translated: CASSFRSGGRTDTQYF. The chain has TRBV7-9 and TRBJ2-3; the match to TRBD2 covers 10 bases. Germline CDR1 is SEHNR and CDR2 is FQNEAQ (reference sequence). V dropped 3 bases and J dropped 3; count of bases not matched to a gene: 6. The CDR3 sequence is 16 residues long.

The CDR3, as DNA: TGCGCCAGCAGCTTGGGCCCCGGGAGCACAGATACGCAGTATTTT. This codes for CASSLGPGSTDTQYF. V usage is TRBV5-1 and J usage is TRBJ2-3, with unresolved D. The CDR3 spans 15 residues. Between the trimmed V and J ends, which lost 0 bases and 0 bases, there was a span of 8 bases. The germline V gene encodes CDR1 SGHRS and CDR2 YFSETQ. Full variable domain (rest looked up from reference TRBV5-1 and TRBJ2-3): KAGVTQTPRYLIKTRGQQVTLSCSPISGHRSVSWYQQTPGQGLQFLFEYFSETQRNKGNFPGRFSGRQFSNSRSEMNVSTLELGDSALYLCASSLGPGSTDTQYFGPGTRLTVL.

This chain links TRBV3-1 (or the pseudogene TRBV3-2) with TRBJ2-6, with a possible D match to TRBD1 (6 bases). Germline CDR1 reads LGHDT; CDR2 reads YNNKEL (reference sequence). CDR3 length: 17 amino acids. V dropped 2 bases and J dropped 2 bases, with 13 bases sitting between them. Here the CDR3 DNA reads TGTGCCAGCAGCCAATTACGAGGGACAACTGGGGCCAACGTCCTGACTTTC. Amino acids: CASSQLRGTTGANVLTF.

The genes are TRBV19 and TRBJ2-2; perhaps D is TRBD1 or TRBD2 (5 bases each). The germline V and J ends were trimmed by 5 bases and 3 bases, with 13 bases remaining between them. CDR1 is LNHDA, CDR2 SQIVND, per germline (reference sequence). This CDR3 comprises 15 residues. CDR3 amino acids: CASSHRDRYTGELFF. The CDR3 DNA sequence: TGTGCCAGTAGTCACCGGGACCGATACACCGGGGAGCTGTTTTTT.

The CDR3: CAWRRDGVSYEQYF. The CDR3 DNA reads as TGTGCCTGGAGAAGGGACGGAGTCTCCTACGAGCAGTACTTC. This rearrangement joins TRBV30 to TRBJ2-7; D is possibly TRBD1 or TRBD2 (5 bases each). V lost 3 bases, J lost 0 bases, and 12 bases lay in between. CDR1 is GTSNPN, CDR2 SVGIG, per germline (reference sequence). The CDR3 is 14 residues long.

The genes are TRBV9 and TRBJ2-5, with 8 bases identical to TRBD1. The CDR3 spans 15 residues. Germline V CDR1 and CDR2: SGDLS, YYNGEE. V lost 3 bases to trimming and J lost 3 bases; unmatched junction nucleotides: 7. The CDR3 DNA is TGTGCCAGCAGCGCTGAAGGACAGGGTAAAGAGACCCAGTACTTC. Protein product: CASSAEGQGKETQYF.